Each of the 27 T cell receptor beta chains below was sequenced from the same sample in a study of T and B cells in COVID-19 patients. Blood genomic DNA input for TRB amplification was roughly 230-550 ng. Multiplex PCR with BIOMED2 TRB-A/B primer pools amplified TRB rearrangements. From the multiplex PCR reads, TCRdb called clonotypes with MiXCR, one entry per CDR3 protein. The table has 6,000 or so distinct CDR3 sequences, roughly a third seen once. The sample consisted of blood. Every receptor here comes from a human donor with active COVID-19.

The chain is built from TRBV7-2 and TRBJ1-3, with TRBD1 identical over 8 bases. The V gene end was trimmed by 10 bases and the J gene end by 2 bases; junction bases not matched to a gene: 7. The CDR3 length is 14 residues. Looked up from germline, CDR1 is SGHTA and CDR2 is FQGNSA. The CDR3 region is CATGQGSAGNTIYF. The CDR3 bases are TGTGCCACCGGACAGGGTTCCGCTGGAAACACCATATATTTT.

The rearrangement links TRBV20-1 to TRBJ2-5; 11 bases line up with TRBD2. Germline V gene lookup returns CDR1 DFQATT and CDR2 SNEGSKA (reference sequence). V was clipped by 3 bases and J by 0 bases; unmatched bases: 6. The CDR3 runs to 16 residues. The CDR3 coding sequence is TGCAGTGCTAGCCCTCCGGGACTAGCGGACCAAGAGACCCAGTACTTC. Its translation: CSASPPGLADQETQYF.

The chain recombines TRBV6-5 with TRBJ2-3; 7 positions match TRBD2. Germline CDR1 is MNHEY and CDR2 is SVGAGI. V lost 6 bases, J lost 2 bases, and 5 bases stayed unmatched. The CDR3 is 14 amino acids. CDR3 bases: TGTGCCAGCAGACAAGCGGGAATCACAGATACGCAGTATTTT. This encodes CASRQAGITDTQYF.

This clonotype was counted between two and nine times. V usage is TRBV27 and J usage is TRBJ2-7; D is ambiguous. The CDR3 spans 14 residues. V was cut by 3 bases and J by 0 bases, with 9 bases left in between. Germline V gene data show CDR1 as MNHEY and CDR2 as SMNVEV (reference sequence). CDR3 in amino acids: CASSLSRNSYEQYF. Here the CDR3 DNA reads TGTGCCAGCAGTTTGTCCAGAAACTCCTACGAGCAGTACTTC.

This clonotype was detected a few times. The CDR3 spells CSAPGWQRNEQFF. CDR3 sequence (DNA): TGCAGTGCCCCAGGGTGGCAGAGAAATGAGCAGTTCTTC. The V gene is TRBV20-1, the J gene TRBJ2-1, with D possibly TRBD1 on 5 matching bases. This CDR3 has 13 residues. V was clipped by 6 bases and J by 7 bases, with 16 bases between them. Germline V gives CDR1 DFQATT, CDR2 SNEGSKA (reference sequence).

By sample fraction, this clonotype is large (0.1 to 1%). The gene calls are TRBV29-1 and TRBJ2-2; TRBD2 matches at 11 bases. V shed 1 base, J shed 3 bases, and the junction held 7 bases outside the gene matches. Germline V lookup: CDR1 SQVTM, CDR2 ANQGSEA. The CDR3 extends over 17 amino acids. The CDR3 protein is CSVEGVAGGAHTGELFF. As DNA, the CDR3 is TGCAGCGTTGAAGGGGTAGCGGGAGGGGCCCACACCGGGGAGCTGTTTTTT.

This clonotype turned up a few times. V usage is TRBV27 and J usage is TRBJ1-4; TRBD1 aligns across 10 bases. The V and J ends lost 7 bases and 1 base, in that order; junction bases with no gene match: 6. The CDR3 runs 16 residues. CDR1 and CDR2 from the germline V gene are MNHEY and SMNVEV (reference sequence). CDR3 region: CASMGQGRLTNEKLFF. The CDR3 DNA reads TGTGCCAGCATGGGACAGGGGAGGTTAACTAATGAAAAACTGTTTTTT.

In this sample, this clonotype turned up a few times. V gene TRBV27 combines with J gene TRBJ1-6, with D possibly being TRBD1 (5 bases). Germline V gene data show CDR1 as MNHEY and CDR2 as SMNVEV (reference sequence). This CDR3 is built from 14 residues. V lost 6 bases and J 6 bases, leaving 12 bases between the germline ends. CDR3 nucleotide sequence: TGTGCCAGCAGCCCGGGACTGGGTAATTCACCCCTCCACTTT. It codes for CASSPGLGNSPLHF.

This clonotype was seen a few times. The chain uses TRBV6-5 and TRBJ1-6; 8 bases map to TRBD1. CDR1 is MNHEY and CDR2 is SVGAGI in the germline V gene. This CDR3 has 16 amino acids. V gave up 5 bases and J gave up 10 bases; unmatched junction bases: 13. CDR3 DNA: TGTGCCAGCAGTAAGCGAGGACAGGGTCGGGGATCACCCCTCCACTTT. It codes for CASSKRGQGRGSPLHF.

As DNA, the CDR3 is TGTGCCAGCAGCTTGGGAAGCACTGAAGCTTTCTTT. Translation: CASSLGSTEAFF. The chain employs TRBV5-5 and TRBJ1-1, with D unclear. Between the trimmed V and J ends, which lost 0 bases and 4 bases, there was a span of 4 bases. The CDR3 sequence is 12 residues long. The V gene's germline CDR1 is SGHKS and CDR2 YYEKEE (reference sequence).

The chain recombines TRBV2 with TRBJ2-2, with D possibly being TRBD2 (6 bases). Trimming removed 6 bases at V and 4 bases at J, with 15 bases between. The CDR3 has 15 residues. Germline assignment: CDR1 SNHLY and CDR2 FYNNEI. In nucleotides, the CDR3 is TGTGCCAGCAGATTCCGGGAGAGGGGCACCGGGGAGCTGTTTTTT. It is translated as CASRFRERGTGELFF.

This clonotype has a single count. The chain recombines TRBV29-1 with TRBJ2-1; D remains unclear. Trimming shortened V by 4 bases and J by 5 bases, and 6 bases separated the two germline ends. CDR1 SQVTM and CDR2 ANQGSEA come from the germline V gene. CDR3 length: 11 amino acids. The CDR3 nucleotides read TGCAGCGTTGCCAGCGACAATGAGCAGTTCTTC. Protein sequence: CSVASDNEQFF.

This clonotype was found a few times. The chain joins TRBV18 to TRBJ1-5; the D is unclear. Germline CDR1 reads KGHSH; CDR2 reads LQKENI. Deletions cut 3 bases from V and 1 base from J, with 10 bases between. The CDR3 consists of 15 residues. The CDR3 loop reads CASSPDPWSNQPQHF. The CDR3 bases are TGTGCCAGCTCACCGGACCCTTGGAGCAATCAGCCCCAGCATTTT.

About this clonotype itself: A read error may produce the germline difference seen at one junction end. The chain combines TRBV19 with TRBJ2-1, with 11 bases aligning to TRBD2. Per the germline V gene, CDR1 is LNHDA and CDR2 is SQIVND (reference sequence). This CDR3 region has 18 residues. The CDR3 DNA reads TGTTCCAGTAGTTCTGGGACTAGCGGCGGAACATCCTACAATGAGCAGTTCTTC. It codes for CSSSSGTSGGTSYNEQFF.

By sample fraction, this clonotype is medium-sized (0.01 to 0.1%). The chain is built from TRBV30 and TRBJ2-2; unclear D gene. V lost 2 bases and J 4 bases, leaving 8 bases between the germline ends. CDR1 is GTSNPN, CDR2 SVGIG, per germline (reference sequence). The CDR3 sequence is 13 residues long. The CDR3 is CAWSRQSTGELFF. Written as DNA, the CDR3 is TGTGCCTGGAGTCGCCAGTCCACCGGGGAGCTGTTTTTT.

This chain joins TRBV27 and TRBJ1-2, with 7 bases that match TRBD1. With 5 bases clipped from V and 7 bases from J, the junction kept 10 bases outside the gene matches. This CDR3 region has 14 residues. From germline, CDR1 is MNHEY and CDR2 SMNVEV (reference sequence). The CDR3, as DNA: TGTGCCAGCAGTCCCCTAACAGGGGTTCTTGGCTACACCTTC. Protein product: CASSPLTGVLGYTF.

This clonotype is classed as medium-sized. The V call is TRBV6-2 or TRBV6-3, the J call TRBJ2-1; 16 positions agree with TRBD2. CDR1 and CDR2 (germline): MNHEY, SVGEGT. The CDR3 runs 16 residues. Trimming at V came to 7 bases and at J to 6 bases, leaving 6 bases not matched to a gene. CDR3 DNA: TGTGCCAGCATCCCCGGGACTAGCGGGAGGGCCAATGAGCAGTTCTTC. This encodes CASIPGTSGRANEQFF.

This clonotype was seen ten or more times. V and J are TRBV6-6 and TRBJ2-7, with no clear D. CDR3 length: 13 amino acids. Germline V CDR1 and CDR2: MNHNY, SVGAGI (reference sequence). Trimming left V 0 bases short and J 5 bases short, with 8 bases between. The CDR3 protein is CASSYSGNNEQYF. The CDR3 nucleotides read TGTGCCAGCAGTTACTCGGGAAACAACGAGCAGTACTTC.

Within the sample, this clonotype is medium-sized (0.01 to 0.1%). The genes are TRBV6-5 and TRBJ2-5; possibly TRBD1 for D (5 bases). The CDR3 runs to 15 residues. Germline V gene data show CDR1 as MNHEY and CDR2 as SVGAGI. V lost 0 bases and J 5 bases, leaving 13 bases between the germline ends. CDR3 coding DNA: TGTGCCAGCAGTTACTCGGGGCAGGGATGGGAGACCCAGTACTTC. Translation: CASSYSGQGWETQYF.

This clonotype turned up a few times. The chain uses TRBV6-5 and TRBJ1-1; the D gene is possibly TRBD1 (5 bases). This CDR3 is built from 16 residues. V was cut by 2 bases and J by 1 base, with 14 bases left in between. Germline V gene data show CDR1 as MNHEY and CDR2 as SVGAGI. Here the CDR3 reads CASSYRGGARNTEAFF. CDR3 bases: TGTGCCAGCAGTTACCGGGGTGGGGCGAGGAACACTGAAGCTTTCTTT.

The rearrangement uses TRBV2 and TRBJ2-2, with TRBD2 identical over 7 bases. Looked up from germline, CDR1 is SNHLY and CDR2 is FYNNEI. The CDR3 consists of 14 residues. After removal of 2 bases from V and 3 bases from J, the junction contained 0 bases not matched to a gene. This chain's CDR3 is CASSEREDTGELFF. CDR3 DNA sequence: TGTGCCAGCAGTGAACGGGAGGACACCGGGGAGCTGTTTTTT.

The CDR3, as DNA: TGCAGTGCTAGAATGGTGGGGCAGGGAGGACAGCCCCAGCATTTT. Amino acid sequence: CSARMVGQGGQPQHF. The chain has TRBV20-1 and TRBJ1-5, with D maybe TRBD1 (5 bases). V was shortened by 2 bases and J by 7 bases, with 18 bases between the two germline ends. The germline CDR1 and CDR2 sequences are DFQATT and SNEGSKA (reference sequence). CDR3 size: 15 residues.

This clonotype was found a few times. The chain has TRBV7-9 and TRBJ1-4; 7 nucleotides match TRBD1. CDR3 size: 14 residues. From germline, CDR1 is SEHNR and CDR2 FQNEAQ (reference sequence). The J segment lost 5 bases and the V segment lost 6 bases, leaving 6 bases of the junction unmatched. The DNA for the CDR3 is TGTGCCAGCAGTACGGGACAGCGAAATGAAAAACTGTTTTTT. Protein: CASSTGQRNEKLFF.

The chain combines TRBV6-5 with TRBJ2-2, with TRBD2 identical over 12 bases. Germline CDR1 MNHEY, CDR2 SVGAGI. The CDR3 totals 18 residues. Trimming took 0 bases from V and 1 from J; bases not matched to a gene: 3. CDR3 sequence (DNA): TGTGCCAGCAGTTACTCCGGACTAGCGGGACAGAACACCGGGGAGCTGTTTTTT. Its translation is CASSYSGLAGQNTGELFF.

V and J are TRBV4-3 and TRBJ2-7; possibly TRBD2 for D (6 bases). The germline CDR1 and CDR2 sequences are LGHNA and YSLEER. This CDR3 has 14 amino acids. V dropped 0 bases and J dropped 2 bases, with 8 bases sitting between them. The CDR3 coding sequence is TGCGCCAGCAGCCAAGAGGGACTTGCCTACGAGCAGTACTTC. Encoded protein: CASSQEGLAYEQYF.

By share, this clonotype ranks as medium-sized. The chain is built from TRBV30 and TRBJ2-5; 8 nucleotides align to TRBD2. The CDR3 sequence is 14 residues long. The V gene end was trimmed by 0 bases and the J gene end by 4 bases; junction bases not matched to a gene: 4. Germline V gene data show CDR1 as GTSNPN and CDR2 as SVGIG (reference sequence). CDR3 in amino acids: CAWSVRSGIETQYF. CDR3 nucleotide sequence: TGTGCCTGGAGTGTACGTAGCGGGATAGAGACCCAGTACTTC.

The chain has TRBV27 and TRBJ2-2; D gene uncertain. With 6 bases removed from V and 2 bases from J, the gap between germline ends came to 19 bases. This CDR3 comprises 17 residues. CDR1 and CDR2 (germline): MNHEY, SMNVEV (reference sequence). CDR3 sequence reads: CASSLAKVSVNTGELFF. CDR3 nucleotide sequence: TGTGCCAGCAGCTTAGCTAAGGTCAGCGTTAACACCGGGGAGCTGTTTTTT.